Listed below are T cell receptor beta chains from one sample, sequenced in a study of beta chain features in type 1 diabetes. Sequencing was performed with immunoSEQ multiplex PCR; in TCRdb, only in-frame clones are kept and a portion is missing. The repertoire holds roughly 250,000 clones, around 21% seen once, with around 0.03% in the top ten. Input material: naive CD4+ T cells from blood. The receptors stem from a middle-aged woman with type 1 diabetes. The CDR3 runs from the conserved cysteine through the conserved F or W. Fields, in order: clone size, D gene, J gene, V gene, CDR3 length, CDR3 DNA, CDR3 protein. D genes are given only for firm matches. Clone size is shown for a subset of rows, as once, few, many or a class of expanded clone.

size: few
D: TRBD1
J: TRBJ2-3
V: TRBV10-3
length: 13
DNA: TGTGCCACCTCGGGACAGGGGTTAGATACGCAGTATTTT
CDR3: CATSGQGLDTQYF

size: NA
D: TRBD1
J: TRBJ1-5
V: TRBV4-1
length: 15
DNA: TGCGCCAGCAGCCTCGGACAGGGGCGGAATCAGCCCCAGCATTTT
CDR3: CASSLGQGRNQPQHF

size: NA
D: NA
J: TRBJ1-2
V: TRBV6-5
length: 15
DNA: TGTGCCAGCACCAACGGATATGGAGGGTCGGTTGGCTACACCTTC
CDR3: CASTNGYGGSVGYTF

size: NA
D: NA
J: TRBJ1-2
V: TRBV5-1
length: 14
DNA: TGCGCCAGCAGCATCGGGACTGTGGAAGTTGGCTACACCTTC
CDR3: CASSIGTVEVGYTF

size: few
D: TRBD2
J: TRBJ2-4
V: TRBV2
length: 14
DNA: TGTGCCAGCAGTGAGGAAGCTCGGGGGGACATTCAGTACTTC
CDR3: CASSEEARGDIQYF

size: NA
D: NA
J: TRBJ2-6
V: TRBV5-1
length: 17
DNA: TGCGCCAGCAGCTTGGGGGCACAGAGCTCTGGGGCCAACGTCCTGACTTTC
CDR3: CASSLGAQSSGANVLTF

size: few
D: NA
J: TRBJ1-5
V: TRBV29-1
length: 13
DNA: TGCAGCGTTGAAACAGACAGCAATCAGCCCCAGCATTTT
CDR3: CSVETDSNQPQHF

size: NA
D: TRBD2
J: TRBJ2-1
V: TRBV9
length: 15
DNA: TGTGCCAGCAGCGTACTTTTGGGAGGGTACAATGAGCAGTTCTTC
CDR3: CASSVLLGGYNEQFF

size: NA
D: TRBD2
J: TRBJ2-5
V: TRBV25-1
length: 13
DNA: TGTGCCAGCAGCGGACTAGCGGGAGAGACCCAGTACTTC
CDR3: CASSGLAGETQYF

size: few
D: TRBD1
J: TRBJ2-7
V: TRBV30
length: 13
DNA: TGTGCCTGGAGTCCGGACAGGGCCTACGAGCAGTACTTC
CDR3: CAWSPDRAYEQYF

size: NA
D: NA
J: TRBJ2-5
V: TRBV7-2
length: 14
DNA: TGTGCCAGCAGCGCTCGGGACACTCAAGAGACCCAGTACTTC
CDR3: CASSARDTQETQYF

size: NA
D: NA
J: TRBJ2-5
V: TRBV9
length: 13
DNA: TGTGCCAGCAGCTCCCATGGCCCAGAGACCCAGTACTTC
CDR3: CASSSHGPETQYF